The 25 T cell receptor beta chains reported below all come from one sample, sequenced in a study of OX40 agonist ivuxolimab in advanced cancers. Method: immunoSEQ multiplex PCR; TCRdb's copy keeps in-frame clones and lacks some. The sample has about 99,000 clones, more than 85% seen once. Material: CD4+ or CD8+ T cells sorted from blood, obtained in a trial of the OX40 agonist ivuxolimab. The origin of the receptors is an adult with an advanced solid tumor such as melanoma, head and neck, liver or kidney cancer.

This clone was counted a few times. The chain combines TRBV11-1 with TRBJ2-1; D is perhaps TRBD2 (6 bases). The germline V gene has CDR1 SGHAT and CDR2 FQDESV (reference sequence). Trimming cost V 6 bases and J 4 bases, with 13 bases left between them. CDR3 length equals 14 residues. This CDR3 reads CASSDGRRYNEQFF. CDR3 coding DNA: TGTGCCAGCAGTGACGGGAGAAGGTACAATGAGCAGTTCTTC.

This clone was observed once. V and J are TRBV11-3 and TRBJ2-2; D could derive from TRBD1 or TRBD2 (7 bases each). V was clipped by 5 bases and J by 1 base, with 14 bases between them. The germline V gene has CDR1 SGHNT and CDR2 YENEEA. The CDR3 contains 16 residues. The CDR3 DNA reads TGTGCCAGCAGCATGGGGGGGACAGTGAACACCGGGGAGCTGTTTTTT. Its translation: CASSMGGTVNTGELFF.

The chain employs TRBV9 and TRBJ2-7; TRBD2 might be the D (6 bases). CDR3 length: 15 residues. Trimming shortened V by 4 bases and J by 0 bases, and 14 bases separated the two germline ends. Germline CDR1 is SGDLS and CDR2 is YYNGEE. DNA of the CDR3: TGTGCCAGCAGCCCAAGAGCGGGCGTCTCCTACGAGCAGTACTTC. Translating it yields CASSPRAGVSYEQYF.

The chain recombines TRBV5-8 with TRBJ1-3; TRBD1 agrees at 8 bases. The V segment lost 4 bases and the J segment 6 bases; nucleotides outside the gene matches: 9. CDR3 length equals 15 residues. CDR1 is SGHTS and CDR2 is YDEGEE in the germline V gene. CDR3 sequence reads: CASSLIPGQENTIYF. The DNA of the CDR3 is TGTGCCAGCAGCCTGATACCGGGACAGGAAAACACCATATATTTT.

The J gene is TRBJ2-2, the V gene TRBV9, with a tentative D call TRBD2 (6 bases). V lost 5 bases and J 6 bases, leaving 17 bases between the germline ends. The CDR3 has 15 amino acids. In germline, CDR1 is SGDLS, CDR2 YYNGEE. DNA for the CDR3: TGTGCCAGCAGGGGCAGACTAGATCCTGCCGGGGAGCTGTTTTTT. Translated, it gives CASRGRLDPAGELFF.

V and J are TRBV30 and TRBJ1-1; 10 positions match TRBD1. The CDR3 totals 14 residues. V lost 4 bases, J lost 2 bases, and 4 bases stayed unmatched. Looked up from germline, CDR1 is GTSNPN and CDR2 is SVGIG (reference sequence). This CDR3 is CAWKWTGGNTEAFF. As DNA, the CDR3 is TGTGCCTGGAAATGGACAGGGGGAAACACTGAAGCTTTCTTT.

The sample holds one count of this clone. The chain joins TRBV5-8 to TRBJ1-4; D is unresolved. The CDR3 spans 16 residues. The germline V gene has CDR1 SGHTS and CDR2 YDEGEE. The V end was cut by 0 bases, the J end by 0 bases, with 9 bases between. This CDR3 is CASSLDGSATNEKLFF. The CDR3, as DNA: TGTGCCAGCAGCTTGGATGGGTCAGCAACTAATGAAAAACTGTTTTTT.

The V gene is TRBV7-9, the J gene TRBJ2-1; no clear D. The CDR3 covers 15 residues. Germline V gives CDR1 SEHNR, CDR2 FQNEAQ (reference sequence). The V and J ends lost 5 bases and 4 bases respectively, with 15 bases between them. The CDR3 spells CASSPGQGEYNEQFF. CDR3 DNA: TGTGCCAGCAGCCCGGGTCAAGGAGAATACAATGAGCAGTTCTTC.

The rearrangement uses TRBV30 and TRBJ2-5; TRBD1 matches at 8 bases. Per germline, CDR1 GTSNPN and CDR2 SVGIG (reference sequence). The CDR3 has 13 amino acids. The trim removed 4 bases at V and 5 bases at J, leaving 6 bases unmatched. The CDR3 is CAWTGGLGETQYF. In DNA form, the CDR3 reads TGTGCCTGGACAGGGGGCTTGGGTGAGACCCAGTACTTC. Supplemented by reference TRBV30 and TRBJ2-5, the full variable domain reads SQTIHQWPATLVQPVGSPLSLECTVEGTSNPNLYWYRQAAGRGLQLLFYSVGIGQISSEVPQNLSASRPQDRQFILSSKKLLLSDSGFYLCAWTGGLGETQYFGPGTRLLVL.

The chain carries TRBV5-4 and TRBJ2-1, with D possibly matching TRBD1 (5 bases). CDR1 and CDR2 from the germline V gene are SGHNT and YYREEE (reference sequence). Between the trimmed V and J ends, which lost 0 bases and 7 bases, there was a span of 14 bases. The CDR3 is made up of 15 amino acids. DNA of the CDR3: TGTGCCAGCAGCTTGGGGGGCAGGGCTGCAAATGAGCAGTTCTTC. It codes for CASSLGGRAANEQFF.

This chain joins TRBV13 and TRBJ2-7; 12 nucleotides line up with TRBD2. J gave up 3 bases and V 4 bases, and 4 bases lay outside the gene matches. The CDR3 has 15 residues. Germline CDR1 PRHDT, CDR2 FYEKMQ (reference sequence). CDR3 bases: TGTGCCAGCAGCTCTAGCGGGAGGGCCGTCTACGAGCAGTACTTC. Translated, it gives CASSSSGRAVYEQYF. The whole variable domain, remainder taken from reference TRBV13 and TRBJ2-7, is AAGVIQSPRHLIKEKRETATLKCYPIPRHDTVYWYQQGPGQDPQFLISFYEKMQSDKGSIPDRFSAQQFSDYHSELNMSSLELGDSALYFCASSSSGRAVYEQYFGPGTRLTVT.

This sequence joins TRBV11-2 and TRBJ2-7; perhaps TRBD2 as D (7 bases). Trimming removed 5 bases from V and 6 bases from J, with 17 bases in between. The CDR3 sequence is 14 residues long. Germline V gives CDR1 SGHAT, CDR2 FQNNGV. The CDR3 DNA follows: TGTGCCAGCAGCCCCCTCCGGGGAGGGGGCGAGCAGTACTTC. This encodes CASSPLRGGGEQYF.

The chain recombines TRBV19 with TRBJ2-3; D call uncertain. The CDR3 has 15 residues. V gave up 4 bases and J gave up 3 bases, with 14 bases separating them. CDR1 and CDR2 from the germline V gene are LNHDA and SQIVND (reference sequence). For the CDR3, the DNA is TGTGCCAGTAGTAACCCCGGGTTCGGGACAGATACGCAGTATTTT. Amino acid sequence: CASSNPGFGTDTQYF.

A note on this clone: The same CDR3 can be traced to other DNA sequences in this sample. The chain carries TRBV7-2 and TRBJ2-5; 7 nucleotides line up with TRBD2. Germline loops: CDR1 SGHTA, CDR2 FQGNSA. This CDR3 contains 14 residues. The ends lost 1 base at V and 5 bases at J; junction bases unmatched: 4. CDR3: CASSLGGRGETQYF. The CDR3 DNA sequence: TGTGCCAGCAGCTTAGGCGGGAGAGGTGAGACCCAGTACTTC.

This rearrangement joins TRBV28 to TRBJ2-6; D not resolved. Germline V gives CDR1 MDHEN, CDR2 SYDVKM. Trimming removed 5 bases at V and 2 bases at J, with 10 bases between. This CDR3 contains 15 residues. The CDR3 DNA reads TGTGCCAGCAGTCGTGTGGGAACTGGGGCCAACGTCCTGACTTTC. Translating it yields CASSRVGTGANVLTF.

This chain joins TRBV7-9 and TRBJ2-5, with 7 bases fitting TRBD2. Germline CDR1 reads SEHNR; CDR2 reads FQNEAQ (reference sequence). V was pared by 8 bases and J by 7 bases, with 10 bases of the junction left unmatched. The CDR3 is 13 amino acids. The CDR3 DNA is TGTGCCAGCGGACTAGGGTGGTCGGGGACCCAGTACTTC. Protein: CASGLGWSGTQYF.

CDR3 sequence reads: CATSRGDPDIQYF. As DNA, the CDR3 is TGTGCCACCAGCAGAGGCGATCCCGACATTCAGTACTTC. The chain joins TRBV15 to TRBJ2-4; no reliable D call. CDR3 size: 13 residues. Trimming stripped 1 base from V and 8 bases from J, with 9 bases between. Germline V gene lookup returns CDR1 LNHNV and CDR2 YYDKDF (reference sequence).

The table lists this clone with a count of one. The V and J genes are TRBV5-8 and TRBJ2-3; D not certain. The CDR3 sequence is 13 residues long. CDR1 SGHTS and CDR2 YDEGEE come from the germline V gene. V shed 5 bases and J shed 1 base, with 8 bases lying between them. CDR3 region: CASRGQGTDTQYF. CDR3 sequence (DNA): TGTGCCAGCAGGGGTCAGGGCACAGATACGCAGTATTTT.

J is TRBJ2-7 and V is TRBV2, with D unclear. Germline-derived CDR1 and CDR2 are SNHLY and FYNNEI. The CDR3 has 11 amino acids. V was cut by 5 bases and J by 5 bases, with 7 bases left in between. The CDR3 here is CASSREDEQYF. CDR3 sequence (DNA): TGTGCCAGCAGTCGCGAGGACGAGCAGTACTTC.

J is TRBJ1-5 and V is TRBV2; 8 positions match TRBD1. Trimming removed 8 bases from V and 3 bases from J; junction bases left unmatched: 9. Germline CDR1 reads SNHLY; CDR2 reads FYNNEI. This CDR3 has 15 amino acids. The CDR3 is CASGGTGNTNQPQHF. CDR3 DNA sequence: TGTGCCAGCGGTGGGACAGGAAACACCAATCAGCCCCAGCATTTT.

CDR3 DNA: TGTGCCAGCAGCCTCGAGGGCAGCTATGGCTACACCTTC. It codes for CASSLEGSYGYTF. The chain joins TRBV9 to TRBJ1-2; D not resolved. CDR1 SGDLS and CDR2 YYNGEE come from the germline V gene. The CDR3 totals 13 residues. The V gene lost 4 bases and the J gene lost 4 bases, with 11 bases spanning the gap. Full variable domain (outside the CDR3, taken from reference TRBV9 and TRBJ1-2): DSGVTQTPKHLITATGQRVTLRCSPRSGDLSVYWYQQSLDQGLQFLIQYYNGEERAKGNILERFSAQQFPDLHSELNLSSLELGDSALYFCASSLEGSYGYTFGSGTRLTVV.

This clone was counted between two and nine times. The chain recombines TRBV19 with TRBJ1-5, with D possibly being TRBD1 (6 bases). This CDR3 spans 14 amino acids. V was trimmed by 2 bases and J by 4 bases, leaving 9 bases between them. Germline values: CDR1 LNHDA, CDR2 SQIVND (reference sequence). CDR3 region: CASSIQGWNQPQHF. In nucleotides, the CDR3 is TGTGCCAGTAGTATACAGGGGTGGAATCAGCCCCAGCATTTT.

In DNA form, the CDR3 reads TGCGCCAGCAGCTTATGGGGGCCGGGAAACACCATATATTTT. Amino acid sequence: CASSLWGPGNTIYF. The V gene is TRBV5-1, the J gene TRBJ1-3; D perhaps matches TRBD1 (6 bases). Trimming stripped 2 bases from V and 4 bases from J, with 10 bases between. CDR1 and CDR2 from the germline V gene are SGHRS and YFSETQ. The CDR3 totals 14 residues.

This rearrangement joins TRBV4-1 to TRBJ2-5; 14 bases fit TRBD2. V lost 0 bases and J lost 5; bases outside the gene matches: 2. The CDR3 loop spans 16 amino acids. Germline V gives CDR1 MGHRA, CDR2 YSYEKL. The CDR3 protein is CASSQEGTSGSETQYF. As DNA, the CDR3 is TGCGCCAGCAGCCAAGAAGGGACTAGCGGGAGTGAGACCCAGTACTTC.

The chain links TRBV5-8 to TRBJ2-7, with TRBD1 matching 8 bases. CDR1 is SGHTS, CDR2 YDEGEE, per germline. The length of the CDR3 is 15 residues. V gave up 2 bases and J gave up 3 bases; unmatched junction bases: 7. The CDR3 reads CASSLAGTGLYEQYF. The CDR3 DNA reads TGTGCCAGCAGCTTAGCCGGGACAGGTCTCTACGAGCAGTACTTC. The full variable domain, in which reference TRBV5-8 and TRBJ2-7 provide the parts outside the CDR3, is EAGVTQSPTHLIKTRGQQATLRCSPISGHTSVYWYQQALGLGLQFLLWYDEGEERNRGNFPPRFSGRQFPNYSSELNVNALELEDSALYLCASSLAGTGLYEQYFGPGTRLTVT.